These 10 T cell receptor beta chains were sequenced from one sample in a study of OX40 agonist ivuxolimab in advanced cancers. Only in-frame clones appear in the TCRdb table, and some are missing; sequencing was by immunoSEQ multiplex PCR. The top ten clones hold 23% of a sample with tens of thousands of clones, about 86% of them seen once. The sequences come from CD4+ or CD8+ T cells sorted from blood, collected in a trial of the OX40 agonist ivuxolimab. Receptor source: an adult with an advanced solid tumor such as melanoma, head and neck, liver or kidney cancer.

V and J are TRBV9 and TRBJ2-5; 7 nucleotides match TRBD2. The better agreement between TRBJ2-7 and the DNA end casts doubt on the J call. This CDR3 has 15 amino acids. Germline-derived CDR1 and CDR2 are SGDLS and YYNGEE. CDR3 bases: TGTGCCAGCAGCGTTCAGCGGGATCCGTCCTACGAGCAGTACTTC. Translation: CASSVQRDPSYEQYF.

The chain has TRBV18 and TRBJ2-5; D gene ambiguous. Trimming stripped 1 base from V and 2 bases from J, with 11 bases between. The CDR3 runs to 15 residues. Germline V lookup: CDR1 KGHSH, CDR2 LQKENI. The CDR3 DNA reads as TGTGCCAGCTCACCACTAGCTGGTTGGCAAGAGACCCAGTACTTC. Amino acid sequence: CASSPLAGWQETQYF.

The rearrangement links TRBV10-2 to TRBJ1-2, with a possible D match to TRBD1 (6 bases). Germline V gene data show CDR1 as WSHSY and CDR2 as SAAADI. Deletions cut 6 bases from V and 2 bases from J, with 16 bases between. This CDR3 has 15 residues. CDR3 sequence: CASSPRQARNYGYTF. In DNA, the CDR3 is TGCGCCAGCAGCCCCCGACAGGCGAGGAACTATGGCTACACCTTC.

V gene TRBV30 combines with J gene TRBJ2-5; TRBD1 agrees at 10 bases. Judging by the DNA end, TRBJ2-7 fits better; the J call may be wrong. The CDR3 runs to 14 residues. Germline V lookup: CDR1 GTSNPN, CDR2 SVGIG (reference sequence). The CDR3 spells CAWSIGQGDHEQYF. In DNA form, the CDR3 reads TGTGCCTGGAGTATTGGACAGGGGGACCACGAGCAGTACTTC.

The chain is built from TRBV5-1 and TRBJ2-7; D is uncertain. Trimming took 0 bases from V and 3 from J, leaving 7 bases between them. This CDR3 comprises 13 residues. Germline V CDR1 and CDR2: SGHRS, YFSETQ. CDR3 coding DNA: TGCGCCAGCAGCTTGGCTTGGCACTACGAGCAGTACTTC. This translates into CASSLAWHYEQYF.

V and J are TRBV13 and TRBJ2-1, with D perhaps TRBD1 (5 bases). This CDR3 spans 14 amino acids. V was pared by 0 bases and J by 10 bases, with 13 bases between. Germline CDR1 and CDR2: PRHDT and FYEKMQ (reference sequence). The CDR3 reads CASSLGVRTWEQFF. The CDR3 DNA is TGTGCCAGCAGCTTAGGTGTCAGGACATGGGAGCAGTTCTTC. The variable domain in full, with the rest retrieved from reference TRBV13 and TRBJ2-1, is AAGVIQSPRHLIKEKRETATLKCYPIPRHDTVYWYQQGPGQDPQFLISFYEKMQSDKGSIPDRFSAQQFSDYHSELNMSSLELGDSALYFCASSLGVRTWEQFFGPGTRLTVL.

The V gene is TRBV6-5, the J gene TRBJ1-2, with D perhaps TRBD1 (5 bases). The CDR3 is 14 amino acids. The germline V gene has CDR1 MNHEY and CDR2 SVGAGI. V was clipped by 0 bases and J by 6 bases, with 11 bases between them. The CDR3 protein is CASSYSTDLNGYTF. CDR3 sequence (DNA): TGTGCCAGCAGTTACTCGACAGATCTAAATGGCTACACCTTC.

This chain connects TRBV4-3 to TRBJ2-7, with D possibly being TRBD1 (5 bases). The CDR3 contains 13 residues. V was pared by 1 base and J by 4 bases, with 8 bases between. The V gene's germline CDR1 is LGHNA and CDR2 YSLEER. CDR3 in DNA: TGCGCCAGCAGCCAAGGTGGGGCTTACGAGCAGTACTTC. It is translated as CASSQGGAYEQYF.

The chain uses TRBV5-5 and TRBJ1-1, with 8 nucleotides matching TRBD1. V gave up 5 bases and J gave up 6 bases; unmatched junction bases: 6. The germline gives CDR1 SGHKS, CDR2 YYEKEE (reference sequence). This CDR3 spans 13 amino acids. The DNA of the CDR3 is TGTGCCAGCAGGTCCCAGGGGGCGGCTGAAGCTTTCTTT. Translated: CASRSQGAAEAFF.

This clone was seen only once. The chain combines TRBV6-5 with TRBJ1-1; D gene uncertain. CDR1 and CDR2 (germline): MNHEY, SVGAGI. V was trimmed by 4 bases and J by 0 bases, leaving 9 bases between them. The CDR3 runs 14 residues. This CDR3 is CASSFGYMNTEAFF. The CDR3 region has the DNA TGTGCCAGCAGTTTCGGGTATATGAACACTGAAGCTTTCTTT.